Shown below are 2 T cell receptor beta chains from a single sample sequenced in a study of blood T cells in healthy people across ages. Sample-barcoded 5' priming and a J-beta primer mix drove a second PCR of roughly 6 to 12 cycles. TCRdb reprocessed the 5' RACE reads via MiXCR and lists one record per CDR3 protein. The profile shows almost 1 million distinct CDR3 sequences, roughly 51% of them singletons. Material for sequencing was blood. Source of these receptors: a woman aged 60-75 years in good health.

This clonotype was found many times. V usage is TRBV5-1 and J usage is TRBJ2-1, with 12 bases aligning to TRBD2. V gave up 2 bases and J gave up 8 bases; unmatched junction bases: 5. The CDR3 has 15 residues. Germline assignment: CDR1 SGHRS and CDR2 YFSETQ. CDR3 loop: CASSLLAGGFYEQFF. The CDR3 DNA reads as TGCGCCAGCAGCTTACTAGCGGGGGGCTTCTATGAGCAGTTCTTC.

This clonotype has only a few counts. The rearrangement uses TRBV4-1 and TRBJ2-2; D gene unclear. Looked up from germline, CDR1 is MGHRA and CDR2 is YSYEKL. This CDR3 spans 15 amino acids. V gave up 1 base and J gave up 1 base, with 7 bases separating them. The CDR3 region has the DNA TGCGCCAGCAGCCAAGGTAGAGGGAACACCGGGGAGCTGTTTTTT. It is translated as CASSQGRGNTGELFF.